These T cell receptor beta chains were read from a single sample in a study of shared clonotypes between healthy human individuals. The repertoire was sequenced with immunoSEQ multiplex PCR; TCRdb's copy has only in-frame clones and lacks some. The sample yields some 1,900,000 clones, about 95% seen once. The sample comprised naive CD8+ T cells sorted from blood. Receptors were obtained from a young man in good health. CDR3s include the opening cysteine and the closing phenylalanine or tryptophan. Each record gives: clone size, V gene, CDR3 length, J gene, D gene, CDR3 protein, CDR3 DNA. D genes are given only for firm matches. Clone size is given for some rows only: seen once, a few or many times, or a class if the clone is expanded.

clone_size: NA
v_call: TRBV9
cdr3_length: 14
j_call: TRBJ2-3
d_call: NA
cdr3_aa: CASSVGGEADTQYF
cdr3_nt: TGTGCCAGCAGCGTAGGCGGGGAGGCTGATACGCAGTATTTT

clone_size: NA
v_call: TRBV13
cdr3_length: 15
j_call: TRBJ2-7
d_call: TRBD2
cdr3_aa: CASSLTTGGTYEQYF
cdr3_nt: TGTGCCAGCAGCCTTACGACGGGGGGAACCTACGAGCAGTACTTC

clone_size: NA
v_call: TRBV4-1
cdr3_length: 13
j_call: TRBJ2-7
d_call: NA
cdr3_aa: CASSQAQAYEQYF
cdr3_nt: TGCGCCAGCAGCCAAGCTCAAGCCTACGAGCAGTACTTC

clone_size: NA
v_call: TRBV7-8
cdr3_length: 20
j_call: TRBJ2-7
d_call: TRBD2
cdr3_aa: CASSLLPRGTSGRDNNEQYF
cdr3_nt: TGTGCCAGCAGCTTACTCCCGCGCGGGACTAGCGGGAGGGATAACAACGAGCAGTACTTC

clone_size: NA
v_call: TRBV9
cdr3_length: 13
j_call: TRBJ2-1
d_call: NA
cdr3_aa: CASSPASYNEQFF
cdr3_nt: TGTGCCAGCAGCCCCGCGAGTTACAATGAGCAGTTCTTC

clone_size: NA
v_call: TRBV2
cdr3_length: 16
j_call: TRBJ2-1
d_call: NA
cdr3_aa: CASSGGENHSYNEQFF
cdr3_nt: TGTGCCAGCAGTGGTGGGGAAAACCACTCCTACAATGAGCAGTTCTTC

clone_size: NA
v_call: TRBV29-1
cdr3_length: 13
j_call: TRBJ1-3
d_call: NA
cdr3_aa: CSAWGGIGNTIYF
cdr3_nt: TGCAGCGCCTGGGGGGGCATTGGAAACACCATATATTTT

clone_size: NA
v_call: TRBV30
cdr3_length: 12
j_call: TRBJ1-2
d_call: NA
cdr3_aa: CAWSEENYGYTF
cdr3_nt: TGTGCCTGGAGTGAAGAAAACTATGGCTACACCTTC

clone_size: NA
v_call: TRBV27
cdr3_length: 15
j_call: TRBJ2-7
d_call: TRBD1
cdr3_aa: CASSFVGQGAHEQYF
cdr3_nt: TGTGCCAGCAGTTTTGTGGGACAGGGGGCCCACGAGCAGTACTTC

clone_size: NA
v_call: TRBV5-1
cdr3_length: 13
j_call: TRBJ1-2
d_call: NA
cdr3_aa: CASITVSNYGYTF
cdr3_nt: TGCGCCAGCATTACCGTAAGTAACTATGGCTACACCTTC

clone_size: NA
v_call: TRBV11-1
cdr3_length: 13
j_call: TRBJ2-1
d_call: TRBD2
cdr3_aa: CASSLQAGGEQFF
cdr3_nt: TGTGCCAGCAGCTTACAAGCGGGGGGCGAGCAGTTCTTC

clone_size: NA
v_call: TRBV9
cdr3_length: 13
j_call: TRBJ2-2
d_call: NA
cdr3_aa: CASSTDLTGELFF
cdr3_nt: TGTGCCAGCAGCACGGACCTCACCGGGGAGCTGTTTTTT

clone_size: few
v_call: TRBV4-3
cdr3_length: 15
j_call: TRBJ1-3
d_call: NA
cdr3_aa: CASSQDRSSGNTIYF
cdr3_nt: TGCGCCAGCAGCCAAGACAGGTCCTCTGGAAACACCATATATTTT

clone_size: once
v_call: TRBV4-1
cdr3_length: 18
j_call: TRBJ2-5
d_call: NA
cdr3_aa: CASSQETETGLVQETQYF
cdr3_nt: TGCGCCAGCAGCCAAGAAACCGAGACAGGACTTGTACAAGAGACCCAGTACTTC

clone_size: NA
v_call: TRBV7-9
cdr3_length: 14
j_call: TRBJ1-6
d_call: NA
cdr3_aa: CASSGGSYNSPLHF
cdr3_nt: TGTGCCAGCTCGGGTGGCTCCTATAATTCACCCCTCCACTTT

clone_size: NA
v_call: TRBV4-1
cdr3_length: 15
j_call: TRBJ1-3
d_call: TRBD1
cdr3_aa: CASRLGTGTGNTIYF
cdr3_nt: TGCGCCAGCAGACTAGGGACAGGGACTGGAAACACCATATATTTT

clone_size: NA
v_call: TRBV7-9
cdr3_length: 18
j_call: TRBJ1-2
d_call: NA
cdr3_aa: CASSPGGWGLPLDYGYTF
cdr3_nt: TGTGCCAGCAGCCCTGGGGGCTGGGGACTGCCTTTAGACTATGGCTACACCTTC

clone_size: NA
v_call: TRBV27
cdr3_length: 15
j_call: TRBJ2-5
d_call: NA
cdr3_aa: CASSLLAGVGETQYF
cdr3_nt: TGTGCCAGCAGTTTACTTGCAGGGGTTGGAGAGACCCAGTACTTC

clone_size: NA
v_call: TRBV13
cdr3_length: 14
j_call: TRBJ2-7
d_call: TRBD1
cdr3_aa: CASSSRDRAYEQYF
cdr3_nt: TGTGCCAGCAGCAGCCGGGACAGGGCCTACGAGCAGTACTTC

clone_size: once
v_call: TRBV14
cdr3_length: 16
j_call: TRBJ2-2
d_call: TRBD1
cdr3_aa: CASSQDRAGGTGELFF
cdr3_nt: TGTGCCAGCAGCCAAGATCGAGCAGGGGGAACCGGGGAGCTGTTTTTT

clone_size: NA
v_call: TRBV7-9
cdr3_length: 15
j_call: TRBJ2-5
d_call: TRBD2
cdr3_aa: CASSLELAGVETQYF
cdr3_nt: TGTGCCAGCAGCTTAGAGCTAGCGGGAGTGGAGACCCAGTACTTC

clone_size: NA
v_call: TRBV5-4
cdr3_length: 13
j_call: TRBJ1-1
d_call: NA
cdr3_aa: CASSLVGDTEAFF
cdr3_nt: TGTGCCAGCAGCTTGGTTGGTGACACTGAAGCTTTCTTT

clone_size: NA
v_call: TRBV4-3
cdr3_length: 16
j_call: TRBJ2-2
d_call: TRBD2
cdr3_aa: CASSQWGGVSTGELFF
cdr3_nt: TGCGCCAGCAGCCAGTGGGGGGGAGTTAGCACCGGGGAGCTGTTTTTT

clone_size: NA
v_call: TRBV7-9
cdr3_length: 14
j_call: TRBJ1-5
d_call: NA
cdr3_aa: CASSPQGSNQPQHF
cdr3_nt: TGTGCCAGCAGCCCCCAGGGTTCCAATCAGCCCCAGCATTTT

clone_size: NA
v_call: TRBV4-3
cdr3_length: 17
j_call: TRBJ1-2
d_call: NA
cdr3_aa: CASSQDLGGEGNYGYTF
cdr3_nt: TGCGCCAGCAGCCAAGACCTAGGCGGGGAGGGAAACTATGGCTACACCTTC

clone_size: NA
v_call: TRBV5-8
cdr3_length: 14
j_call: TRBJ1-1
d_call: TRBD1
cdr3_aa: CASSQDRGYTEAFF
cdr3_nt: TGTGCCAGCAGCCAGGACAGGGGTTACACTGAAGCTTTCTTT

clone_size: NA
v_call: TRBV6-7
cdr3_length: 14
j_call: TRBJ2-5
d_call: TRBD1
cdr3_aa: CASSCRQGRKTQYF
cdr3_nt: TGTGCCAGCAGTTGCCGACAGGGGCGAAAGACCCAGTACTTC

clone_size: NA
v_call: TRBV13
cdr3_length: 15
j_call: TRBJ2-7
d_call: NA
cdr3_aa: CASSLMGQGNYEQYF
cdr3_nt: TGTGCCAGCAGTCTAATGGGACAAGGGAACTACGAGCAGTACTTC

clone_size: NA
v_call: TRBV9
cdr3_length: 20
j_call: TRBJ2-6
d_call: NA
cdr3_aa: CASSPSPEEGISSGANVLTF
cdr3_nt: TGTGCCAGCAGCCCGAGCCCCGAGGAGGGTATCTCCTCTGGGGCCAACGTCCTGACTTTC

clone_size: NA
v_call: TRBV28
cdr3_length: 16
j_call: TRBJ2-2
d_call: TRBD1
cdr3_aa: CASSFVGTGGTGELFF
cdr3_nt: TGTGCCAGCAGTTTTGTAGGGACAGGGGGCACCGGGGAGCTGTTTTTT

clone_size: once
v_call: TRBV23-1
cdr3_length: 15
j_call: TRBJ1-2
d_call: NA
cdr3_aa: CASSQLWWPNYGYTF
cdr3_nt: TGCGCCAGCAGTCAACTATGGTGGCCTAACTATGGCTACACCTTC

clone_size: NA
v_call: TRBV2
cdr3_length: 17
j_call: TRBJ2-5
d_call: TRBD2
cdr3_aa: CASSEYGSGGRKETQYF
cdr3_nt: TGTGCCAGCAGTGAATACGGGAGCGGGGGAAGGAAAGAGACCCAGTACTTC

clone_size: NA
v_call: TRBV30
cdr3_length: 12
j_call: TRBJ2-1
d_call: NA
cdr3_aa: CAWSGGAHEQFF
cdr3_nt: TGTGCCTGGTCAGGGGGGGCCCATGAGCAGTTCTTC

clone_size: NA
v_call: TRBV7-7
cdr3_length: 15
j_call: TRBJ1-1
d_call: NA
cdr3_aa: CASSTYGGNFDEAFF
cdr3_nt: TGTGCTAGCAGCACGTACGGGGGCAATTTCGATGAAGCTTTCTTT

clone_size: NA
v_call: TRBV2
cdr3_length: 13
j_call: TRBJ2-7
d_call: NA
cdr3_aa: CASRDGQLYEQYF
cdr3_nt: TGTGCCAGCAGGGACGGACAACTCTACGAGCAGTACTTC

clone_size: NA
v_call: TRBV6-5
cdr3_length: 13
j_call: TRBJ2-7
d_call: NA
cdr3_aa: CASRRDTDYEQYF
cdr3_nt: TGTGCCAGCAGGAGGGACACAGACTACGAGCAGTACTTC

clone_size: NA
v_call: TRBV7-9
cdr3_length: 13
j_call: TRBJ2-1
d_call: NA
cdr3_aa: CASSLFDRDEQFF
cdr3_nt: TGTGCCAGCAGCTTATTTGATCGGGATGAGCAGTTCTTC

clone_size: NA
v_call: TRBV2
cdr3_length: 15
j_call: TRBJ1-3
d_call: NA
cdr3_aa: CASSEGLPPGNTIYF
cdr3_nt: TGTGCCAGCAGTGAGGGACTGCCCCCTGGAAACACCATATATTTT

clone_size: NA
v_call: TRBV7-9
cdr3_length: 16
j_call: TRBJ1-1
d_call: NA
cdr3_aa: CASSLGKGFRNTEAFF
cdr3_nt: TGTGCCAGCAGCTTAGGAAAAGGGTTTAGGAACACTGAAGCTTTCTTT

clone_size: NA
v_call: TRBV19
cdr3_length: 15
j_call: TRBJ2-7
d_call: NA
cdr3_aa: CAAGGGAAHDYEQYF
cdr3_nt: TGTGCCGCAGGGGGGGGCGCAGCACACGACTACGAGCAGTACTTC

clone_size: NA
v_call: TRBV27
cdr3_length: 15
j_call: TRBJ1-1
d_call: NA
cdr3_aa: CASSPEFTLNTEAFF
cdr3_nt: TGTGCCAGCAGCCCAGAATTTACGTTGAACACTGAAGCTTTCTTT

clone_size: NA
v_call: TRBV4-1
cdr3_length: 14
j_call: TRBJ2-3
d_call: NA
cdr3_aa: CASSQGPGSDTQYF
cdr3_nt: TGCGCCAGCAGCCAAGGACCGGGGTCAGATACGCAGTATTTT

clone_size: NA
v_call: TRBV4-1
cdr3_length: 15
j_call: TRBJ2-1
d_call: TRBD2
cdr3_aa: CASSHSMSGGDEQFF
cdr3_nt: TGCGCCAGCAGCCACTCCATGTCGGGAGGGGATGAGCAGTTCTTC

clone_size: NA
v_call: TRBV30
cdr3_length: 14
j_call: TRBJ2-7
d_call: TRBD2
cdr3_aa: CACQSSGGYYEQYF
cdr3_nt: TGTGCCTGCCAAAGTAGCGGGGGGTATTACGAGCAGTACTTC

clone_size: NA
v_call: TRBV18
cdr3_length: 17
j_call: TRBJ2-1
d_call: TRBD2
cdr3_aa: CASSPLGLAGFYNEQFF
cdr3_nt: TGTGCCAGCTCACCACTCGGACTAGCGGGATTCTACAATGAGCAGTTCTTC

clone_size: NA
v_call: TRBV6-5
cdr3_length: 15
j_call: TRBJ1-4
d_call: NA
cdr3_aa: CASSYSGPLNEKLFF
cdr3_nt: TGTGCCAGCAGTTACTCCGGGCCCCTTAATGAAAAACTGTTTTTT

clone_size: NA
v_call: TRBV6-1
cdr3_length: 19
j_call: TRBJ2-3
d_call: TRBD2
cdr3_aa: CASSEWGSGRIVGTDTQYF
cdr3_nt: TGTGCCAGCAGTGAATGGGGTAGCGGGAGGATTGTAGGCACAGATACGCAGTATTTT

clone_size: once
v_call: TRBV2
cdr3_length: 14
j_call: TRBJ2-3
d_call: NA
cdr3_aa: CASTPEGGTDTQYF
cdr3_nt: TGTGCCAGCACTCCGGAGGGTGGCACAGATACGCAGTATTTT

clone_size: NA
v_call: TRBV10-3
cdr3_length: 15
j_call: TRBJ1-2
d_call: NA
cdr3_aa: CAISESLGAFYGYTF
cdr3_nt: TGTGCCATCAGTGAGTCTCTGGGAGCCTTCTATGGCTACACCTTC

clone_size: NA
v_call: TRBV11-2
cdr3_length: 12
j_call: TRBJ1-2
d_call: NA
cdr3_aa: CASSFGYYGYTF
cdr3_nt: TGTGCCAGCAGCTTTGGGTACTATGGCTACACCTTC